A selection of T cell receptor beta chains follows, all from one sample in a study of Graves' ophthalmopathy and Graves' hyperthyroidism. TCRdb redid the calling of the multiplex PCR reads with MiXCR, one entry per CDR3 protein. The table shows about 220,000 distinct CDR3 sequences, with roughly 21% occurring only once. The sequencing input was peripheral blood. The source is a woman in her forties or fifties with Graves' ophthalmopathy. The CDR3 runs from the conserved cysteine through the conserved F or W. D genes are given only for firm matches. A clone size is listed for some rows: how often the clone was seen (once, few, many), or a class if it is expanded.

J gene,D gene,V gene,clone size,CDR3 DNA,CDR3 protein
TRBJ2-7,-,TRBV11-3,many,TGTGCCAGCAGCCGGGGACACGGGAGCCACGAGCAGTACTTC,CASSRGHGSHEQYF
TRBJ2-6,-,TRBV2,many,TGTGCCAGCAGTGTAGGGGCCAACGTCCTGACTTTC,CASSVGANVLTF
TRBJ2-5,-,TRBV5-6,few,TGTGCCAGCAGCCCCCGGATTTTGGGAGAGACCCAGTACTTC,CASSPRILGETQYF
TRBJ1-1,-,TRBV20-1,many,TGCAGTGCTAGAGATCTTAGGAACACTGAAGCTTTCTTT,CSARDLRNTEAFF
TRBJ1-2,-,TRBV5-1,many,TGCGCCAGCAGCTTTGGAGACACTAGTACGGGCTACACCTTC,CASSFGDTSTGYTF
TRBJ1-5,-,TRBV7-2,many,TGTGCCAGCAGCTTAGAGGTGGGTCAGCCCCAGCATTTT,CASSLEVGQPQHF
TRBJ1-2,TRBD1,TRBV27,-,TGTGCCAGCAGTTTAACCGGACAGGGGGCATTGCATGGCTACACCTTC,CASSLTGQGALHGYTF
TRBJ1-1,-,TRBV5-1,many,TGCGCCAGCAGCTTGGGAGGGGCCGGTTACATGAACACTGAAGCTTTCTTT,CASSLGGAGYMNTEAFF
TRBJ1-3,TRBD1,TRBV20-1,many,TGCAGTGCTAGAGACCCTTCTGGACAGGGGGCTGGAAACACCATATATTTT,CSARDPSGQGAGNTIYF
TRBJ2-6,-,TRBV9,many,TGTGCCAGCAGCACCTGGCCGGGAGAAACAGCCACAGGGGCCAACGTCCTGACTTTC,CASSTWPGETATGANVLTF
TRBJ2-4,-,TRBV29-1,many,TGCAGCGCCTCCGGCTTAGCCAAAAACATTCAGTACTTC,CSASGLAKNIQYF
TRBJ2-7,TRBD2,TRBV20-1,many,TGCAGTGCTAGGGGAAGACTAGTCGCGGGAGGCGGGTACGGGCAGTACTTC,CSARGRLVAGGGYGQYF
TRBJ1-5,TRBD1,TRBV6-2/TRBV6-3,-,TGTGCCAGCAGTCCGAGGACAGGGCATCAGCCCCAGCATTTT,CASSPRTGHQPQHF
TRBJ2-7,TRBD1,TRBV2,many,TGTGCCAGCAGTGAACCTGGGGGGACAGGGGTCTCCTACGAGCAGTACTTC,CASSEPGGTGVSYEQYF
TRBJ2-7,-,TRBV30,many,TGTGCCTGGGGGTGGCCAGGGACCTACGAGCAGTACTTC,CAWGWPGTYEQYF
TRBJ2-6,-,TRBV11-2,-,TGTGTCAGCAGCAATCGGAACTCTGGGGCCAACGTCCTGACTTTC,CVSSNRNSGANVLTF
TRBJ2-5,TRBD2,TRBV20-1,many,TGCAGTGCGCAGACTAGCGGGAGAGGCGAGACCCAGTACTTC,CSAQTSGRGETQYF
TRBJ2-7,-,TRBV6-2/TRBV6-3,many,TGTGCCAGCAGTTCGGGACTCCCGATGTCCTACGAGCAGTACTTC,CASSSGLPMSYEQYF
TRBJ1-2,-,TRBV24-1,-,TGTGCCACCAGTCGGACAGACAACTATGGCTACACCTTC,CATSRTDNYGYTF
TRBJ2-5,-,TRBV12-3/TRBV12-4,many,TGTGCCAGCGGAGCCTACCAGGGCGTACAAGAGACCCAGTACTTC,CASGAYQGVQETQYF
TRBJ2-5,-,TRBV6-2/TRBV6-3,-,TGTGCCAGCAGTTACTCGAGGTCTGGGGAAGAGACCCAGTACTTC,CASSYSRSGEETQYF
TRBJ1-5,TRBD1,TRBV25-1,many,TGTGCCAGCCGTACCGGGACAGGGACCCTCTATATGCATCAGCCCCAGCATTTT,CASRTGTGTLYMHQPQHF
TRBJ1-2,-,TRBV7-2,many,TGTGCCAGCAGCTCGGGGACGCTAGCTAACTATGGCTACACCTTC,CASSSGTLANYGYTF
TRBJ2-5,-,TRBV3-1,many,TGTGCCAGCAGCCAGGCCAGGATCCTTCGGGCGACCCAGTACTTC,CASSQARILRATQYF
TRBJ1-6,-,TRBV5-1,many,TGCGCCAGCAGCACCGAGGACGGCATTAATTCACCCCTCCACTTT,CASSTEDGINSPLHF
TRBJ1-2,TRBD1,TRBV5-1,many,TGCGCCAGCAGGGAGGTCCAGGGGGCGCATGGCTACACCTTC,CASREVQGAHGYTF
TRBJ1-6,-,TRBV20-1,many,TGCAGTGCTAGAGACTATGACAGATCCAATTCACCCCTCCACTTT,CSARDYDRSNSPLHF
TRBJ1-5,-,TRBV11-2,many,TGTGCCAGCAGCTTATTGGCAGGGTTATCGAGCAATCAGCCCCAGCATTTT,CASSLLAGLSSNQPQHF
TRBJ1-1,TRBD1,TRBV29-1,many,TGCAGCGGGGGACAGGGGGCGCTTACTGAAGCTTTCTTT,CSGGQGALTEAFF
TRBJ2-7,-,TRBV2,many,TGTGCCAGCAGCGCTGTCGACGTATACGAGCAGTACTTC,CASSAVDVYEQYF
TRBJ2-7,TRBD1,TRBV27,many,TGTGCCAGCAGTTTAAACAGGGGTCCCTCCTACGAGCAGTACTTC,CASSLNRGPSYEQYF
TRBJ1-2,-,TRBV28,-,TGTGCCAGCAGCCCCCCAGGACAGCAGGGCTGCACCTTC,CASSPPGQQGCTF
TRBJ2-7,-,TRBV6-1,many,TGTGCCAGCAGTGAAGCGGGCAGGGGCGGCTACGAGCAGTACTTC,CASSEAGRGGYEQYF
TRBJ2-7,-,TRBV5-1,many,TGCGCCAGCAGCTTGTATCAAAGCTCCTACGAGCAGTACTTC,CASSLYQSSYEQYF
TRBJ2-5,-,TRBV6-1,once,TGTGCCAGCAGTGAAGCGCTTCAAGCTTACCAAGAGACCCAGTACTTC,CASSEALQAYQETQYF
TRBJ1-1,-,TRBV2,many,TGTGCCAGCAGTCAGCGGCTGGATGAGGCCGAAGCTTTCTTT,CASSQRLDEAEAFF
TRBJ1-1,-,TRBV20-1,many,TGCAGTGCTAGAGATAGGCCACTGTGGAACACTGAAGCTTTCTTT,CSARDRPLWNTEAFF
TRBJ2-4,TRBD1,TRBV30,many,TGTGCCTGGAGTGGACAGGGGATAGCCAAAAACATTCAGTACTTC,CAWSGQGIAKNIQYF
TRBJ1-6,-,TRBV25-1,-,TGTGCCAGCAGGTTTGGGGGGGGTAACTCACCCCTCCACTTT,CASRFGGGNSPLHF
TRBJ1-6,-,TRBV6-5,many,TGTGCCAGCAGTTACACCCTTCCAGGAGGGTCACCCCTCCACTTT,CASSYTLPGGSPLHF
TRBJ1-2,-,TRBV20-1,many,TGCAGTGCTAGTGGACTCCTGGCGGGTAGAGGCTACACCTTC,CSASGLLAGRGYTF
TRBJ2-1,TRBD2,TRBV28,-,TGTGCCAGCAGTTTATGGTTTGTTAGAGGGCGGGGGGGGCGCCAGGGCTATGAGCAGTTCTTC,CASSLWFVRGRGGRQGYEQFF
TRBJ1-2,-,TRBV19,-,TGTGCCAGTAGTGCCGGTTACAGGCTCGCCCCTCAGAGCGCCTCTGGCTACACCTTC,CASSAGYRLAPQSASGYTF
TRBJ1-2,-,TRBV9,many,TGTGCCAGCAGCGGAGCGGATCGCTACACCTTC,CASSGADRYTF
TRBJ1-1,TRBD1,TRBV12-3/TRBV12-4,-,TGTGCCAGCAGTTTAACGACAGGGGGGATCACTGAAGCTTTCTTT,CASSLTTGGITEAFF
TRBJ2-7,-,TRBV5-1,once,TGCGCCAGCAGCCCGGCCGGGGGCTGGGAGCAGTACTTC,CASSPAGGWEQYF
TRBJ2-5,TRBD1,TRBV28,many,TGTGCCAGCAGTTCAGGGGGAGAGACCCAGTACTTC,CASSSGGETQYF
TRBJ2-7,-,TRBV6-1,many,TGTGCCACCAGAACCGGGACACACTACGAGCAGTACTTC,CATRTGTHYEQYF
TRBJ1-5,-,TRBV28,many,TGTGCCAGCAGTCCCACCGCGGGCAATCAGCCCCAGCATTTT,CASSPTAGNQPQHF
TRBJ1-6,-,TRBV7-2,many,TGTGCCAGCAGGGGTGGGGGGCTGGCTTCACCCCTCCACTTT,CASRGGGLASPLHF
TRBJ2-5,TRBD2,TRBV11-2,many,TGTGCCAGCAACGGGGGGGGGAACCAAGAGACCCAGTACTTC,CASNGGGNQETQYF
TRBJ2-5,TRBD2,TRBV10-3,once,TGTGCCATCAGTGAGTCGTTTAGCGGGGGGCTACAAGAGACCCAGTACTTC,CAISESFSGGLQETQYF
TRBJ2-7,TRBD1,TRBV2,many,TGTGCCAGCAGTGAAGCAACCCTCGGGACAGGGGCCCAATTGAACATTTACGAGCAGTACTTC,CASSEATLGTGAQLNIYEQYF